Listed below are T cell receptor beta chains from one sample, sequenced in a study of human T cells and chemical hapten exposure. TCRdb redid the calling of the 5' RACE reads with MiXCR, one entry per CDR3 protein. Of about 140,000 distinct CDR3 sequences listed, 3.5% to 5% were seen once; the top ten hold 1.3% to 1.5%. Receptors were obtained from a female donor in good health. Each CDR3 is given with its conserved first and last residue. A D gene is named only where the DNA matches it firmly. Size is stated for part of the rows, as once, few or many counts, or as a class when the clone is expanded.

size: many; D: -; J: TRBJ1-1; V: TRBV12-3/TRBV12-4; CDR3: CASRNRDRSTEAFF
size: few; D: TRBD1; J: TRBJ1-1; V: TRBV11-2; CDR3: CASSPRGGQGMNTEAFF
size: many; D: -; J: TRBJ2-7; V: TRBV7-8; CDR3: CASSLAPGQSYEQYF
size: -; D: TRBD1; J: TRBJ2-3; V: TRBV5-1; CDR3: CASSSPTFYTGTGDWDTQYF
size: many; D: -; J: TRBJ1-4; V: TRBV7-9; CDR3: CASSLTRGLNEKLFF
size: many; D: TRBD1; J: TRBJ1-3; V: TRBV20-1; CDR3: CSARKSGQGASSGNTIYF
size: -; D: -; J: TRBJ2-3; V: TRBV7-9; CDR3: CASSHWREDTQYF
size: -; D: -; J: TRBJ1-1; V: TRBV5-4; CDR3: CASSLPGRDTEAFF
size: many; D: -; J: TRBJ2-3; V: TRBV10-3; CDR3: CAIRDHIGVTTDTQYF
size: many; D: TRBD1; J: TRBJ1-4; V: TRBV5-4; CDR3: CASSLEGAIAEKLFF
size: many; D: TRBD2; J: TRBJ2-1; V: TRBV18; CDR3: CASSPPSLAGAEQFF
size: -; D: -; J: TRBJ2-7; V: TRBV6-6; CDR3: CASSGSGYGTHSYEQYF
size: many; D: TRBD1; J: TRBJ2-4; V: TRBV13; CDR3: CASSLVAGGNIQYF
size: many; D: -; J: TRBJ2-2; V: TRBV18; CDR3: CASSQGSSGELFF
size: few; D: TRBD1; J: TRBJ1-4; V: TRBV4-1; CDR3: CASSQEGTGDEKLFF
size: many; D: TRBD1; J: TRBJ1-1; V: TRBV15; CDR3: CATSRGAGQGFTEAFF
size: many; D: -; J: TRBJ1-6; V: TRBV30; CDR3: CAWSVTSANSPLHF
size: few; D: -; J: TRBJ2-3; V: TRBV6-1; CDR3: CASSGGGAQDTQYF